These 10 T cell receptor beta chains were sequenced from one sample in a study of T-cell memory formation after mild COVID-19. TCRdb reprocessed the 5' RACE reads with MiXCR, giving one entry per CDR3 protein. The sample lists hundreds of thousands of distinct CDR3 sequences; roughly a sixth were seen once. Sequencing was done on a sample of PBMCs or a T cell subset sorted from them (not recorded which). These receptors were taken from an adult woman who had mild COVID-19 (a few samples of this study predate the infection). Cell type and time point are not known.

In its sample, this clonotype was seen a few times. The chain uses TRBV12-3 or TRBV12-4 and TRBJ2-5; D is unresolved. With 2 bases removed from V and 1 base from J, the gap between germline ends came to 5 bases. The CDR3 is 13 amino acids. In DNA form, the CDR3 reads TGTGCCAGCAGTTTAAAGGGCCAAGAGACCCAGTACTTC. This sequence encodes CASSLKGQETQYF.

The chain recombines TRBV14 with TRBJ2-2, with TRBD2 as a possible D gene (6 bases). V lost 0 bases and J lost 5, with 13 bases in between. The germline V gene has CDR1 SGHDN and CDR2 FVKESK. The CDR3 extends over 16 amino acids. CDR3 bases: TGTGCCAGCAGCCAAGAGGGACTCCTTGGAACCGGGGAGCTGTTTTTT. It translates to CASSQEGLLGTGELFF. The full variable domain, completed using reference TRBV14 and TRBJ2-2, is EAGVTQFPSHSVIEKGQTVTLRCDPISGHDNLYWYRRVMGKEIKFLLHFVKESKQDESGMPNNRFLAERTGGTYSTLKVQPAELEDSGVYFCASSQEGLLGTGELFFGEGSRLTVL.

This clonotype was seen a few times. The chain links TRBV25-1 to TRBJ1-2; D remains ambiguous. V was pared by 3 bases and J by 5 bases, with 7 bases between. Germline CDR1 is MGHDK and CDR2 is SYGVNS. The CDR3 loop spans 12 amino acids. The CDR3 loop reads CASSEVPYGYTF. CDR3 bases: TGTGCCAGCAGTGAGGTGCCATATGGCTACACCTTC.

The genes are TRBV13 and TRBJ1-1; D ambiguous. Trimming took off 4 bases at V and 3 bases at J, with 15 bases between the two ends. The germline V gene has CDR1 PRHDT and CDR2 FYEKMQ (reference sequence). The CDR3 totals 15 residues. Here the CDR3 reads CASSSRGREDTEAFF. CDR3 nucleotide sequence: TGTGCCAGCAGCTCCCGCGGCCGGGAGGACACTGAAGCTTTCTTT. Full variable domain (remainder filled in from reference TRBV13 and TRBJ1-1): AAGVIQSPRHLIKEKRETATLKCYPIPRHDTVYWYQQGPGQDPQFLISFYEKMQSDKGSIPDRFSAQQFSDYHSELNMSSLELGDSALYFCASSSRGREDTEAFFGQGTRLTVV.

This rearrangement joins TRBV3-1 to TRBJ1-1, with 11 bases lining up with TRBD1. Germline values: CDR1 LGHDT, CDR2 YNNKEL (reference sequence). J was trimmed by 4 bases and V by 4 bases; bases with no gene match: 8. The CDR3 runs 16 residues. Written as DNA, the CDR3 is TGTGCCAGCAGCCGCGGACAGGGGGCGTCGGGCACTGAAGCTTTCTTT. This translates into CASSRGQGASGTEAFF.

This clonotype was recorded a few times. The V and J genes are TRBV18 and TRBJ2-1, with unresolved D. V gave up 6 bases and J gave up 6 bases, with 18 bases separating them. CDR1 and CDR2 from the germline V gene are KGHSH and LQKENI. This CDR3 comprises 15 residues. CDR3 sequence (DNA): TGTGCCAGCTCTCCCTCCACCTCTACAATCAATGAGCAGTTCTTC. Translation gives CASSPSTSTINEQFF. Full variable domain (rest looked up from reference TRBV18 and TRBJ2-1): NAGVMQNPRHLVRRRGQEARLRCSPMKGHSHVYWYRQLPEEGLKFMVYLQKENIIDESGMPKERFSAEFPKEGPSILRIQQVVRGDSAAYFCASSPSTSTINEQFFGPGTRLTVL.

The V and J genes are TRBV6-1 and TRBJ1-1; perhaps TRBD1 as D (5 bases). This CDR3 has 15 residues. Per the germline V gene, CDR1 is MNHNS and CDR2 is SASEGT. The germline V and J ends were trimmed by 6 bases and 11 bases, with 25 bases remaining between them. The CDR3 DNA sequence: TGTGCCAGCAGACCGCGCGCAGGGATTGAACCAAGTGCTTTCTTT. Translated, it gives CASRPRAGIEPSAFF.

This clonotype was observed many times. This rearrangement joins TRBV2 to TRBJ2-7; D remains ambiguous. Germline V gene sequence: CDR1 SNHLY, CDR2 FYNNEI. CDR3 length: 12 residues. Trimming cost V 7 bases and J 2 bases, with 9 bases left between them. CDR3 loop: CASKDGTYEQYF. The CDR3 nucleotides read TGTGCCAGCAAAGACGGCACCTACGAGCAGTACTTC.

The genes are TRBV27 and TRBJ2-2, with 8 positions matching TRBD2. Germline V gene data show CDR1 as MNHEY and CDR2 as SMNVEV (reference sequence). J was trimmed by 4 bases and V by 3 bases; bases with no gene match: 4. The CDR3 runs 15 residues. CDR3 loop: CASSLEAGGTGELFF. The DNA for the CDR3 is TGTGCCAGCAGTTTGGAGGCGGGAGGCACCGGGGAGCTGTTTTTT.

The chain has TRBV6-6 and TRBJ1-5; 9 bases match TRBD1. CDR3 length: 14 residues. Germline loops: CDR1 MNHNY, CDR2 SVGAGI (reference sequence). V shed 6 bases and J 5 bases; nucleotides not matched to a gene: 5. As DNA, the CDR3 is TGTGCCAGCAGGAACACAGGGGGCCATCAGCCCCAGCATTTT. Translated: CASRNTGGHQPQHF.